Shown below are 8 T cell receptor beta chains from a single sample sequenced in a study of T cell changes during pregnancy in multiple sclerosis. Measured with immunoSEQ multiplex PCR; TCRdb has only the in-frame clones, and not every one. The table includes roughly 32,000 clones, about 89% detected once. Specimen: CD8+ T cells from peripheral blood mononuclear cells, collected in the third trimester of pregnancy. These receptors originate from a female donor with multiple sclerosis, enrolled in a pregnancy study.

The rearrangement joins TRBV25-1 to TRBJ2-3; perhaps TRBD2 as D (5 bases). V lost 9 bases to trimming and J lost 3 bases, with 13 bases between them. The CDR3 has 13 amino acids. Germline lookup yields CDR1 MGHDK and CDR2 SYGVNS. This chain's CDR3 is CARREEETDTQYF. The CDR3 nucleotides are TGTGCCAGGAGGGAAGAGGAGACAGATACGCAGTATTTT.

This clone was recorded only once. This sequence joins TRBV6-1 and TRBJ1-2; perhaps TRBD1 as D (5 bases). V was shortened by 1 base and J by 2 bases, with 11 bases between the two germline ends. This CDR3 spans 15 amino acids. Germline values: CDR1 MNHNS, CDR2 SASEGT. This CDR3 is CASSEDGGRNYGYTF. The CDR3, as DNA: TGTGCCAGCAGTGAAGATGGGGGGAGAAACTATGGCTACACCTTC.

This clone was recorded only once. The CDR3 DNA sequence: TGTGCCAGCTCAGATACAGGGGGCAATCAGCCCCAGCATTTT. It codes for CASSDTGGNQPQHF. The chain carries TRBV18 and TRBJ1-5; TRBD1 aligns across 7 bases. The CDR3 runs to 14 residues. The V and J ends lost 5 bases and 2 bases, in that order; junction bases with no gene match: 3. Germline V gives CDR1 KGHSH, CDR2 LQKENI.

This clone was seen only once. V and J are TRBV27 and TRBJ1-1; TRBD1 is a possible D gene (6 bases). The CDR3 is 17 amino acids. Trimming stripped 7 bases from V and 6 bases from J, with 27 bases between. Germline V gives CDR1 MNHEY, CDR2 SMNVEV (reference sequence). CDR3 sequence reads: CASKRIRGGAPRAEAFF. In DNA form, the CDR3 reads TGTGCCAGCAAGAGAATTAGGGGGGGCGCCCCTAGGGCTGAAGCTTTCTTT.

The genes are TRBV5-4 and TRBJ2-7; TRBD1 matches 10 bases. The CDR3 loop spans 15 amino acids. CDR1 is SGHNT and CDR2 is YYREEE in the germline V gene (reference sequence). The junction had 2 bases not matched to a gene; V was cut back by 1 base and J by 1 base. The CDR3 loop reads CASSLWTGGSYEQYF. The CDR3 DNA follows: TGTGCCAGCAGCTTGTGGACAGGGGGTTCCTACGAGCAGTACTTC.

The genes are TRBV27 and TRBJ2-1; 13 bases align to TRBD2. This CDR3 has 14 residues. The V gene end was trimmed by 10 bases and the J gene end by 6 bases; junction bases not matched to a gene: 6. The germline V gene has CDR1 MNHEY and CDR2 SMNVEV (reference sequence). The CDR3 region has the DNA TGTGCCACCAGGACTAGCGGGAGTGCCAATGAGCAGTTCTTC. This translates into CATRTSGSANEQFF.

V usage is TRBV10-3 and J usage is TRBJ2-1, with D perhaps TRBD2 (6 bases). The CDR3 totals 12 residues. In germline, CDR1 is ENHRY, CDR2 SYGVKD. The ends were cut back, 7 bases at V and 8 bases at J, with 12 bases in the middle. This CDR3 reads CAIKGPGDEQFF. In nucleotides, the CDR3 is TGTGCCATCAAAGGTCCGGGGGATGAGCAGTTCTTC.

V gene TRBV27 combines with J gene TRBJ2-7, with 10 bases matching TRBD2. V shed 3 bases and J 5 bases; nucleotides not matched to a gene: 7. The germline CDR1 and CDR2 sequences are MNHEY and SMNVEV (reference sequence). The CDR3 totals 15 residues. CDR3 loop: CASSFLPGTSDEQYF. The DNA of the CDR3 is TGTGCCAGCAGTTTTCTCCCGGGGACTAGCGACGAGCAGTACTTC.